This TCR beta chain was recorded in a study of OX40 agonist ivuxolimab in advanced cancers. Study as a whole: Hepatocellular carcinoma, melanoma, renal cell or head and neck cancer was diagnosed in the dose-escalation patients.

Germline assignment: CDR1 WSHSY and CDR2 SAAADI. This CDR3 region has 15 residues. Notes on the study in general: No antigen was identified for the clonally expanded peripheral T cells.

Libraries were prepared by immunoSEQ multiplex PCR; TCRdb keeps only in-frame clonotypes and omits some of them. The sample holds 90,000 to 150,000 clones, 85% to 90% seen once. With regard to this clone: The antigen is unknown. At one of its ends the junction is not consistent with the germline gene, which may arise from a read error.

The sequences come from CD4+ or CD8+ T cells sorted from blood, collected in a trial of the OX40 agonist ivuxolimab. This clonotype originated in an adult with an advanced solid tumor such as melanoma, head and neck, liver or kidney cancer. The chain is built from TRBV10-2 and TRBJ1-5, with D possibly TRBD1 on 5 matching bases. CDR3 in amino acids: CASKDWDGSDQPQHF. The CDR3 DNA is TGCGCCAGCAAGGATTGGGACGGTAGCGATCAGCCCCAGCATTTT.